The entry below describes one T cell receptor (beta chain). Its specificity is unknown. Method: immunoSEQ multiplex PCR; TCRdb's copy keeps in-frame clones and lacks some. The table shows approximately 17,000 clones, with 82% occurring only once. CD4+ T cells from unexposed donors were obtained before the COVID-19 pandemic (2011-2018). Isolation of CD4+ T cells took place after approximately 10 days in culture. Testing used SARS-CoV-2 S/N and four cold-coronavirus spikes on unexposed-donor CD4+ T cells, cells permitting. This sample was included in a study of CD4 T cells in relation to SARS-CoV-2 and coronaviruses. Study as a whole: No peptide or an HIV-1 Nef peptide pool served as negative control. Study outcomes and limitations: In around 60% of donors, memory CD4+ clonotypes crossrecognized SARS-CoV-2 and at least one common cold coronavirus spike.

The CDR3 has 19 amino acids. Germline V gene lookup returns CDR1 MNHEY and CDR2 SVGEGT. Trimming left V 0 bases short and J 1 base short, with 16 bases between. The specimen sequenced was CD4+ T cells from PBMCs, cultured in vitro. The TCR was taken from a human donor in good health. V is TRBV6-2 or TRBV6-3 and J is TRBJ2-6; TRBD1 might be the D (5 bases). In nucleotides, the CDR3 is TGTGCCAGCAGTTACTCGTACACAGGCCTTAAGTCTGGGGCCAACGTCCTGACTTTC. Encoded protein: CASSYSYTGLKSGANVLTF.